These 18 T cell receptor beta chains came from one sample sequenced in a study of human T cells and chemical hapten exposure. The time point was: patch test 2, 6 weeks after DPC sensitization. As for treatment: therapeutic diphenylcyclopropenone sensitization with weekly scalp DPC. TCRdb reprocessed the RACE reads with MiXCR, giving one entry per CDR3 protein. The table includes 110,000 to 150,000 distinct CDR3 sequences, around 11% detected once. Sample: whole blood, taken in connection with sensitization to the hapten diphenylcyclopropenone (DPC). The receptors here all came from a woman between 50 and 59 years old with alopecia areata. Some clones in this sample may be carry-over from other donors' samples.

This clonotype was seen ten or more times. V is TRBV28 and J is TRBJ2-7; D uncertain. Germline V gene sequence: CDR1 MDHEN, CDR2 SYDVKM. V lost 5 bases to trimming and J lost 4 bases, with 6 bases between them. The CDR3 is made up of 11 amino acids. The CDR3 here is CASSGLYEQYF. The CDR3 DNA is TGTGCCAGCAGTGGCCTGTACGAGCAGTACTTC.

This clonotype was seen many times. The chain combines TRBV25-1 with TRBJ2-1; possibly TRBD2 for D (5 bases). The CDR3 consists of 11 residues. CDR1 and CDR2 (germline): MGHDK, SYGVNS. The DNA for the CDR3 is TGTGCGGACCCCGGGGTCAGTGAGCAGTTCTTC. It is translated as CADPGVSEQFF.

This clonotype was counted a few times. The chain combines TRBV6-1 with TRBJ2-7, with D unresolved. V lost 5 bases to trimming and J lost 3 bases, with 2 bases between them. Germline V gives CDR1 MNHNS, CDR2 SASEGT. The CDR3 consists of 10 residues. The CDR3 protein is CASSIYEQYF. The DNA of the CDR3 is TGTGCCAGCAGTATCTACGAGCAGTACTTC.

This clonotype was observed many times. The genes are TRBV5-1 and TRBJ2-7, with D possibly being TRBD1 (6 bases). The CDR3 has 13 residues. V lost 7 bases to trimming and J lost 3 bases, with 14 bases between them. CDR1 and CDR2 from the germline V gene are SGHRS and YFSETQ. The CDR3 DNA sequence: TGCGCCAGCGGTTATACAGGGAACTACGAGCAGTACTTC. Its translation is CASGYTGNYEQYF.

V is TRBV29-1 and J is TRBJ2-1; D gene ambiguous. Germline assignment: CDR1 SQVTM and CDR2 ANQGSEA. V was pared by 1 base and J by 9 bases, with 7 bases between. The length of the CDR3 is 11 residues. The CDR3 nucleotides read TGCAGCGTTGAAGGGTCCCGTGAGCAGTTCTTC. Translation gives CSVEGSREQFF.

This clonotype was found many times. V and J are TRBV4-1 and TRBJ2-3; D unresolved. The CDR3 is 14 amino acids. V was pared by 1 base and J by 2 bases, with 7 bases between. The V gene's germline CDR1 is MGHRA and CDR2 YSYEKL. The CDR3 protein is CASSQGADTDTQYF. CDR3 sequence (DNA): TGCGCCAGCAGCCAAGGGGCAGACACAGATACGCAGTATTTT.

This clonotype was detected only a few times. The rearrangement joins TRBV12-3 or TRBV12-4 to TRBJ1-6, with unresolved D. The CDR3 sequence is 13 residues long. Trimming stripped 1 base from V and 16 bases from J, with 14 bases between. CDR3 sequence (DNA): TGTGCCAGCAGTTTAGGTGGAAGGTCACAACTCCACTTT. Its protein product is CASSLGGRSQLHF.

For the CDR3, the DNA is TGTGCCAGCAGCGTCATCATTCCGTTCTTC. Residues: CASSVIIPFF. J is TRBJ2-1 and V is TRBV9, with D unclear. Between the trimmed V and J ends, which lost 2 bases and 15 bases, there was a span of 9 bases. Germline CDR1 and CDR2: SGDLS and YYNGEE. This CDR3 comprises 10 residues.

V and J are TRBV11-2 and TRBJ2-1; D remains unclear. The CDR3 sequence is 13 residues long. Trimming cost V 7 bases and J 0 bases, with 7 bases left between them. The germline CDR1 and CDR2 sequences are SGHAT and FQNNGV. CDR3 bases: TGTGCCAGCAAACGAAACTCCTACAATGAGCAGTTCTTC. Amino acid sequence: CASKRNSYNEQFF.

This clonotype occurred a few times. The chain recombines TRBV7-8 with TRBJ2-2; 7 bases are shared with TRBD2. The CDR3 length is 15 residues. CDR1 and CDR2 from the germline V gene are SGHVS and FQNEAQ. V gave up 6 bases and J gave up 1 base; unmatched junction bases: 5. DNA for the CDR3: TGTGCCAGCAGGTCCGGGACTATGAACACCGGGGAGCTGTTTTTT. This encodes CASRSGTMNTGELFF.

This rearrangement joins TRBV12-3 or TRBV12-4 to TRBJ2-3, with D maybe TRBD2 (6 bases). The CDR3 loop spans 14 amino acids. With 6 bases removed from V and 7 bases from J, the gap between germline ends came to 17 bases. DNA for the CDR3: TGTGCCAGCAGCCGCGGGATTGGGGGAAATACGCAGTATTTT. This translates into CASSRGIGGNTQYF.

Only a few counts were recorded for this clonotype. The chain links TRBV4-3 to TRBJ2-3; TRBD2 aligns across 7 bases. In germline, CDR1 is LGHNA, CDR2 YSLEER. With V trimmed by 0 bases and J by 2 bases, 8 bases remained unmatched. The CDR3 has 17 residues. The CDR3 region is CASSQDIPSGNTDTQYF. The CDR3 DNA sequence: TGCGCCAGCAGCCAAGATATCCCTAGCGGTAACACAGATACGCAGTATTTT.

The rearrangement links TRBV6-2 or TRBV6-3 to TRBJ1-5; 7 bases align to TRBD1. CDR3 length: 15 residues. Germline V gene lookup returns CDR1 MNHEY and CDR2 SVGEGT. Germline trimming cut 4 bases from V and 2 bases from J; bases unmatched to any gene: 5. The DNA for the CDR3 is TGTGCCAGCAGTTTATTCGGACAGGGCAATCAGCCCCAGCATTTT. It codes for CASSLFGQGNQPQHF.

This clonotype came up a few times. This chain connects TRBV12-3 or TRBV12-4 to TRBJ2-1; 15 nucleotides match TRBD2. J was trimmed by 6 bases and V by 7 bases; bases with no gene match: 16. The CDR3 length is 19 residues. This CDR3 reads CASTRGGLAGGGLGNEQFF. The DNA of the CDR3 is TGTGCCAGCACGCGGGGGGGACTAGCGGGAGGAGGGTTGGGCAATGAGCAGTTCTTC.

The chain recombines TRBV6-2 or TRBV6-3 with TRBJ1-5; TRBD1 is a possible D gene (6 bases). Per the germline V gene, CDR1 is MNHEY and CDR2 is SVGEGT. The length of the CDR3 is 17 residues. V was shortened by 5 bases and J by 4 bases, with 21 bases between the two germline ends. The CDR3: CASSRLEGGKGNQPQHF. CDR3 nucleotides: TGTGCCAGCAGTCGCTTAGAAGGGGGAAAAGGAAATCAGCCCCAGCATTTT.

This clonotype turned up a few times. The chain is built from TRBV5-1 and TRBJ2-3, with TRBD2 matching 7 bases. CDR3 length: 17 amino acids. The germline gives CDR1 SGHRS, CDR2 YFSETQ. The trim removed 0 bases at V and 4 bases at J, leaving 11 bases unmatched. The CDR3 DNA reads as TGCGCCAGCAGCTTGGGGTCTAGCGGAGGGTCCCCAGATACGCAGTATTTT. Translating it yields CASSLGSSGGSPDTQYF.

This clonotype was seen a few times. The chain links TRBV7-8 to TRBJ2-1; the D is unclear. The CDR3 runs 13 residues. Germline loops: CDR1 SGHVS, CDR2 FQNEAQ. The V and J ends lost 7 bases and 9 bases respectively, with 16 bases between them. This CDR3 reads CASTPSPPGEQFF. For the CDR3, the DNA is TGTGCCAGCACCCCCAGTCCCCCGGGTGAGCAGTTCTTC.

The V and J genes are TRBV7-6 and TRBJ1-1, with D unresolved. Trimming removed 4 bases at V and 8 bases at J, with 11 bases between. Germline V gives CDR1 SGHVS, CDR2 FNYEAQ. The CDR3 has 12 amino acids. CDR3 DNA sequence: TGTGCCAGCAGCTCCGCGGCAAGGGAAGCTTTCTTT. Amino acids: CASSSAAREAFF.